The next 5 T cell receptor beta chains were all read from a single sample in a study of T-cell reconstitution after alpha-beta-depleted transplantation in children. TCRbeta library construction was performed incorporating unique molecular identifiers. TCRdb re-called the PCR reads through MiXCR, storing one row per CDR3 protein. The table records around 700,000 distinct CDR3 sequences, 13% of them present only once. The sample was PBMCs, taken before TCRalphabeta/CD19-depleted stem cell transplant. The origin of the receptors is a girl aged 2 to 10 with congenital amegakaryocytic thrombocytopenia, due to receive a stem cell transplant.

This clonotype has ten or more counts. This chain links TRBV10-3 with TRBJ1-5; a possible D gene is TRBD1 (5 bases). Between the trimmed V and J ends, which lost 1 base and 7 bases, there was a span of 20 bases. Looked up from germline, CDR1 is ENHRY and CDR2 is SYGVKD. CDR3 length equals 17 residues. CDR3 loop: CAISEWADVGGRQPQHF. CDR3 in DNA: TGTGCCATCAGTGAGTGGGCGGATGTGGGGGGAAGGCAGCCCCAGCATTTT.

V gene TRBV5-1 combines with J gene TRBJ2-7; D is unclear. Trimming left V 1 base short and J 4 bases short, with 9 bases between. The CDR3 contains 13 residues. CDR1 and CDR2 from the germline V gene are SGHRS and YFSETQ. CDR3 in amino acids: CASSLQQMYEQYF. In nucleotides, the CDR3 is TGCGCCAGCAGCTTGCAACAGATGTACGAGCAGTACTTC.

This clonotype showed up just a few times. The V and J genes are TRBV3-1 and TRBJ2-1; 8 bases line up with TRBD2. CDR3 size: 17 residues. Germline assignment: CDR1 LGHDT and CDR2 YNNKEL (reference sequence). Losses at the gene ends were 2 bases for V and 8 bases for J; bases not matched to a gene: 14. The CDR3 DNA sequence: TGTGCCAGCAGCCAACGAACTAGCGGAACGCGGCCAGATGAGCAGTTCTTC. It encodes CASSQRTSGTRPDEQFF.

In this sample, this clonotype turned up many times. This rearrangement joins TRBV20-1 to TRBJ2-7; TRBD2 matches 8 bases. V shed 6 bases, J shed 0 bases, and the junction held 7 bases outside the gene matches. The CDR3 length is 14 residues. Looked up from germline, CDR1 is DFQATT and CDR2 is SNEGSKA (reference sequence). Here the CDR3 DNA reads TGCAGTGCAAAACTAGCGGTAAGCTCCTACGAGCAGTACTTC. Protein: CSAKLAVSSYEQYF.

This clonotype occurred many times. The rearrangement joins TRBV20-1 to TRBJ2-5; 11 nucleotides agree with TRBD1. V dropped 6 bases and J dropped 5; count of bases not matched to a gene: 14. Germline V CDR1 and CDR2: DFQATT, SNEGSKA (reference sequence). This CDR3 comprises 16 residues. This CDR3 reads CSAAIADRGRIETQYF. DNA for the CDR3: TGCAGTGCAGCAATCGCGGACAGGGGGCGGATTGAGACCCAGTACTTC.